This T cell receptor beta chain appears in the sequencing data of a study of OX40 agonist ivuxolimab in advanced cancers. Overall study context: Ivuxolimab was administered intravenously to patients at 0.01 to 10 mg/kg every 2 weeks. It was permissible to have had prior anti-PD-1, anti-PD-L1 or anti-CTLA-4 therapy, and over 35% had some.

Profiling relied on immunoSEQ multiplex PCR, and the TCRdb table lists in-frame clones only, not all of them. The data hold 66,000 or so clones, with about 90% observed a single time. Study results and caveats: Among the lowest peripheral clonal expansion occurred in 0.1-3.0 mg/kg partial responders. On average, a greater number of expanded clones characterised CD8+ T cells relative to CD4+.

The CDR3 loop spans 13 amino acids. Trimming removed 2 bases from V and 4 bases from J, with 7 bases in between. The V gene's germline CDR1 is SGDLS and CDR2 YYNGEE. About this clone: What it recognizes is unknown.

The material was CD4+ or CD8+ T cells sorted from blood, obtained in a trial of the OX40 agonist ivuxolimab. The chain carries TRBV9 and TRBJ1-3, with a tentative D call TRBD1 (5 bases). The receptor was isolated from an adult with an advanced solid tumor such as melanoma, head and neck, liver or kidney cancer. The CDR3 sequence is CASSVQGGNTIYF. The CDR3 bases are TGTGCCAGCAGCGTTCAGGGAGGAAACACCATATATTTT.